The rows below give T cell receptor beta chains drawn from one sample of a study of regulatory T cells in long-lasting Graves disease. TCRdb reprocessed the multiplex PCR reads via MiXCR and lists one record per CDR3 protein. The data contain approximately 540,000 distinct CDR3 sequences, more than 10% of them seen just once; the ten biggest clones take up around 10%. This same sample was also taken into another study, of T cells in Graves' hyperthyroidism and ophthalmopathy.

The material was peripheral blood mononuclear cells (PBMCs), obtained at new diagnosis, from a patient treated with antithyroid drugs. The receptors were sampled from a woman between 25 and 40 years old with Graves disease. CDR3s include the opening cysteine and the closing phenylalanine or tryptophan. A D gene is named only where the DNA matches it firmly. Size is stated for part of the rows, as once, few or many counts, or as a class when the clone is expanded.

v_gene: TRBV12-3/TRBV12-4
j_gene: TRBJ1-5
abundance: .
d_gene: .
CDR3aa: CASSLSPDGNQPQHF
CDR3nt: TGTGCCAGCAGTTTATCTCCGGACGGCAATCAGCCCCAGCATTTT

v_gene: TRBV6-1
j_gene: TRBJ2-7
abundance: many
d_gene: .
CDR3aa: CASSETGTPSYEQYF
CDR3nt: TGTGCCAGCAGTGAAACCGGGACACCCTCCTACGAGCAGTACTTC

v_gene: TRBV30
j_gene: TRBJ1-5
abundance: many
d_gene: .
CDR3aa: CAWSVVWGNQPQHF
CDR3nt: TGTGCCTGGAGTGTAGTGTGGGGCAATCAGCCCCAGCATTTT

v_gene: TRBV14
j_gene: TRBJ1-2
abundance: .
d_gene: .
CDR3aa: CASSQRGARGYTF
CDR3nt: TGTGCCAGCAGCCAACGGGGGGCGAGAGGCTACACCTTC

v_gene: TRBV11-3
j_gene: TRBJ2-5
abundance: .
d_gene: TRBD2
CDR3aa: CASSRRLAVGETQYF
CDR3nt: TGTGCCAGCAGCCGAAGACTAGCGGTAGGGGAGACCCAGTACTTC

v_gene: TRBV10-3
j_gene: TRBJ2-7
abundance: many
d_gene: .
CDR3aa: CAISERSRDEQYF
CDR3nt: TGTGCCATCAGTGAGCGGAGCCGGGACGAGCAGTACTTC

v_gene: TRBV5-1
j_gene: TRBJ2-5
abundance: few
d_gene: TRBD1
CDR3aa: CASSLDGDREETQYF
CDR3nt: TGCGCCAGCAGCTTGGACGGGGACAGAGAAGAGACCCAGTACTTC

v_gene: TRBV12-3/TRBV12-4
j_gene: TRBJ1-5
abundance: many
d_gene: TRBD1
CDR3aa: CASRLGQGNNQPQHF
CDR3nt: TGTGCCAGCAGGCTGGGACAGGGTAACAATCAGCCCCAGCATTTT

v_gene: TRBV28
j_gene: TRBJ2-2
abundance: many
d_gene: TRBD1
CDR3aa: CATLDRGRMAGELFF
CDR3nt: TGTGCCACCCTTGACAGGGGGCGCATGGCCGGGGAGCTGTTTTTT

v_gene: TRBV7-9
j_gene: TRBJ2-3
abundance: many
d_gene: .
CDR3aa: CAIPRDSYTDTQYF
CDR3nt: TGTGCCATCCCCCGGGACTCCTACACAGATACGCAGTATTTT

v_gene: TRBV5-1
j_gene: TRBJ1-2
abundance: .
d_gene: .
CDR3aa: CASSLLGFSGYTF
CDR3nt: TGCGCCAGCAGCTTGTTAGGATTCAGTGGCTACACCTTC

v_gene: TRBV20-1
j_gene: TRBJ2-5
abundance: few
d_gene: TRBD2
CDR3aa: CSARTSVETQYF
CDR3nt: TGCAGTGCCAGGACTAGCGTAGAGACCCAGTACTTC

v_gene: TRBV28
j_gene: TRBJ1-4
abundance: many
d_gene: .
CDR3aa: CASSFGDEKLFF
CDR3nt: TGTGCCAGCAGTTTTGGTGATGAAAAACTGTTTTTT

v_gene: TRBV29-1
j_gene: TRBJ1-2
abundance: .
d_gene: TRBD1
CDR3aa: CSLGDRGSGYTF
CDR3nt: TGCAGCCTGGGGGACAGGGGAAGTGGCTACACCTTC

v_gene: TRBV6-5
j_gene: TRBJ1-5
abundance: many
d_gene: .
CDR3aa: CASSYSSSNQPQHF
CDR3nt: TGTGCCAGCAGTTACTCAAGCAGCAATCAGCCCCAGCATTTT

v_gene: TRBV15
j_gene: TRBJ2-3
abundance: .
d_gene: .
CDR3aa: CATSSPRADTQYF
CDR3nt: TGTGCCACCAGCAGTCCTAGGGCGGATACGCAGTATTTT

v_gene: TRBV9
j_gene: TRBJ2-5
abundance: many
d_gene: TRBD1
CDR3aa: CASSPRTGGLETQYF
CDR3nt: TGCGCCAGCAGCCCCCGGACAGGGGGCTTGGAGACCCAGTACTTC

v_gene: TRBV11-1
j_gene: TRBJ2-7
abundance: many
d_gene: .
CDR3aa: CASSPRQVIPYEQYF
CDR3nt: TGTGCCAGCAGCCCAAGACAGGTTATCCCCTACGAGCAGTACTTC

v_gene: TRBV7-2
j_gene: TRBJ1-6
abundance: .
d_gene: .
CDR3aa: CASSSQGPGVSPPHF
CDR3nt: TGTGCCAGCAGCTCCCAGGGCCCAGGTGTTTCACCCCCCCACTTT

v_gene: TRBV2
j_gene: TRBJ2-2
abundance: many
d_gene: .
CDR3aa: CASNSGTMNTGELFF
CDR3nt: TGTGCCAGCAACTCCGGGACAATGAACACCGGGGAGCTGTTTTTT

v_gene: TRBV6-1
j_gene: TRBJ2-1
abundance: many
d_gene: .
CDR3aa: CASKSGSPGNEQFF
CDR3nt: TGTGCCAGCAAAAGCGGGTCCCCCGGCAATGAGCAGTTCTTC

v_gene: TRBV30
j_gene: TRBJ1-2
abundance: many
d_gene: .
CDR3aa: CALEYWSGYTF
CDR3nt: TGTGCCTTGGAGTATTGGAGTGGCTACACCTTC

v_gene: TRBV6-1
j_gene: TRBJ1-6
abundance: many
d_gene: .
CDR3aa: CASTEQFNSPLHF
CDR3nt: TGTGCCAGCACCGAACAGTTTAATTCACCCCTCCACTTT

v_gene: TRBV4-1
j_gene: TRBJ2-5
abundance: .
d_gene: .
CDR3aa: CASSQEALFHETQYF
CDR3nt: TGCGCCAGCAGCCAAGAAGCCCTGTTCCACGAGACCCAGTACTTC

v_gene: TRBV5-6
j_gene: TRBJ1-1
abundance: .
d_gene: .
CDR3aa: CASSFLAGVNTEAFF
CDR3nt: TGTGCCAGCAGCTTTTTGGCAGGGGTGAACACTGAAGCTTTCTTT

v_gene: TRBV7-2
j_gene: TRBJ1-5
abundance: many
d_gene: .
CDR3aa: CASSLSSMGNQPQHF
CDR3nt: TGTGCCAGCAGCTTAAGCTCCATGGGCAATCAGCCCCAGCATTTT

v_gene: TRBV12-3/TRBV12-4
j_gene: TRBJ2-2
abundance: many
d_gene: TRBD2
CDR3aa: CASSYSGRVGIGELFF
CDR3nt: TGTGCCAGCAGTTATAGCGGGAGGGTTGGTATCGGGGAGCTGTTTTTT

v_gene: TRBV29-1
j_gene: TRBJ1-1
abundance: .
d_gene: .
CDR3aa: CSYLVDWDTEAFF
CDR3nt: TGCAGCTACTTAGTGGACTGGGACACTGAAGCTTTCTTT

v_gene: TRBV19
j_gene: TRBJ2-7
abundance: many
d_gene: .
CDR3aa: CASSMGLARTLYEQYF
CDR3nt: TGTGCCAGTAGTATGGGGCTAGCGAGGACCCTCTACGAGCAGTACTTC

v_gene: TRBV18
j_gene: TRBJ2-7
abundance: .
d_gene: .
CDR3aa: CASSPPGFYDEQYF
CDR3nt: TGTGCCAGCTCACCCCCAGGGTTCTACGACGAGCAGTACTTC

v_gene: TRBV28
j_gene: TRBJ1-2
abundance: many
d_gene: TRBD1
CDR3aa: CASSLAGGDYGGYTF
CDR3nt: TGTGCCAGCAGTTTGGCAGGGGGCGATTACGGTGGCTACACCTTC

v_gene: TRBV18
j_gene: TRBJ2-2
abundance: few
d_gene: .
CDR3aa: CASSPRDGATGELFF
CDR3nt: TGTGCCAGCTCACCACGGGACGGGGCCACCGGGGAGCTGTTTTTT

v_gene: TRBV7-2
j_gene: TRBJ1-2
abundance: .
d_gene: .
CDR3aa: CASSLRGDMSGYTF
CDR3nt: TGTGCCAGCAGCCTACGGGGTGACATGTCCGGCTACACCTTC

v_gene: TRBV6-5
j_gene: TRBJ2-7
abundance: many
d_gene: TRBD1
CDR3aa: CASSYSIFPDRESYEQYF
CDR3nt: TGTGCCAGCAGTTATTCAATCTTCCCGGACAGGGAGTCCTACGAGCAGTACTTC

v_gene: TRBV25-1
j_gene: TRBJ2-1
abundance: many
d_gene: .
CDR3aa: CASSNHRANEQFF
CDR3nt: TGTGCCAGCAGTAATCATAGGGCTAATGAGCAGTTCTTC

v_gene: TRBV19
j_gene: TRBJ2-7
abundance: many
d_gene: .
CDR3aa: CASSEGGWSYEQYF
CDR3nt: TGTGCCAGTAGTGAAGGGGGATGGTCCTACGAGCAGTACTTC

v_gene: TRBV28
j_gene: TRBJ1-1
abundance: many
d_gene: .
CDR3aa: CASRPDVRGAAFF
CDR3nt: TGTGCCAGCAGACCGGACGTTAGGGGTGCGGCTTTCTTT

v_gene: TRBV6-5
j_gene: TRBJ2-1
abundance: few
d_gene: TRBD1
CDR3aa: CASSYAGTGSSEQFF
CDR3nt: TGTGCCAGCAGTTACGCAGGGACAGGGTCCAGTGAGCAGTTCTTC

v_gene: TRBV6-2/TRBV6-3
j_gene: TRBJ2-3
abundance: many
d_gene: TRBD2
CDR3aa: CASRNRPSGRWGDTQYF
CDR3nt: TGTGCCAGCAGAAACCGTCCTAGCGGGAGATGGGGAGATACGCAGTATTTT